This TCR beta chain appears in the sequencing data of a study of cytomegalovirus exposure and HLA in healthy donors. It was with 60 Vbeta and 13 Jbeta primers that the PCR ran. Produced via immunoSEQ multiplex PCR; TCRdb's table is partial and in-frame only. The sample shows 200,000 to 250,000 clones, 82% of them seen only once. The study, taken as a whole, reports: Follow-up analysis later connected one missense variant in DCLRE1C with trimming of TCR beta V- and J-genes. According to an earlier analysis, most TCR beta V segments yielded productive rearrangements about 87% or about 30% of the time.

This clone has just a few counts. Its antigen remains unidentified. The same CDR3 can be traced to other DNA sequences in this sample. This CDR3 has 13 residues. V lost 0 bases and J 5 bases, leaving 8 bases between the germline ends. CDR1 is GTSNPN and CDR2 is SVGIG in the germline V gene (reference sequence). The TCR was taken from a woman aged 40 to 50 in good health and CMV-seropositive. The specimen was PBMCs. The rearrangement links TRBV30 to TRBJ1-5; D is unclear. The CDR3 DNA is TGTGCCTGGAGTGTACGGGGTGATCAGCCCCAGCATTTT. Amino acids: CAWSVRGDQPQHF.